One sample yielded the 27 T cell receptor beta chains listed below, sequenced in a study of T cell responses to AZD1222 COVID-19 vaccine. TCRdb's table, derived via immunoSEQ multiplex PCR, lists solely in-frame clones and lacks some. The repertoire consists of about 85,000 clones, with approximately 86% occurring once and the leading ten covering around 10%. Sequences were derived from peripheral blood, sampled on day 0 of MenACWY control vaccination. Receptors were obtained from an adult in good health.

Written as DNA, the CDR3 is TGTGCCAGCAGCTTGAATATGGGGGGTAGTTATGGCTACACCTTC. Translated, it gives CASSLNMGGSYGYTF. The chain employs TRBV5-6 and TRBJ1-2; D perhaps matches TRBD1 (5 bases). Germline values: CDR1 SGHDT, CDR2 YYEEEE. CDR3 length: 15 residues. V lost 1 base to trimming and J lost 5 bases, with 15 bases between them.

This clone was recorded only once. This chain connects TRBV14 to TRBJ2-1; 9 bases are a match to TRBD1. With 4 bases clipped from V and 1 base from J, the junction kept 5 bases outside the gene matches. CDR1 is SGHDN and CDR2 is FVKESK in the germline V gene. The CDR3 loop spans 16 amino acids. CDR3: CASSRKGQGSYNEQFF. CDR3 bases: TGTGCCAGCAGCCGAAAGGGACAGGGATCCTACAATGAGCAGTTCTTC.

V is TRBV10-3 and J is TRBJ1-5; the D gene is possibly TRBD1 (5 bases). Germline assignment: CDR1 ENHRY and CDR2 SYGVKD. The V end was cut by 2 bases, the J end by 6 bases, with 11 bases between. CDR3 length: 14 residues. The chain's CDR3 is CAISEADGGQPQHF. In nucleotides, the CDR3 is TGTGCCATCAGTGAGGCTGACGGGGGTCAGCCCCAGCATTTT.

The gene calls are TRBV4-1 and TRBJ1-1; D might be TRBD1 (5 bases). V was trimmed by 3 bases and J by 1 base, leaving 12 bases between them. Germline-derived CDR1 and CDR2 are MGHRA and YSYEKL. The CDR3 totals 15 residues. The CDR3: CASSQMAGTNTEAFF. For the CDR3, the DNA is TGCGCCAGCAGCCAGATGGCCGGGACGAACACTGAAGCTTTCTTT.

V gene TRBV4-1 combines with J gene TRBJ2-7; D may be TRBD2 (5 bases). Germline CDR1 MGHRA, CDR2 YSYEKL. V was cut by 4 bases and J by 1 base, with 14 bases left in between. CDR3 length equals 15 residues. The CDR3 region is CASSPEPGSSYEQYF. For the CDR3, the DNA is TGCGCCAGCAGCCCCGAACCGGGGAGTTCCTACGAGCAGTACTTC.

This clone appeared once. The chain combines TRBV30 with TRBJ1-1; D is perhaps TRBD1 (5 bases). In germline, CDR1 is GTSNPN, CDR2 SVGIG (reference sequence). The V end lost 4 bases, the J end lost 0 bases, and 15 bases lay between the germline ends. This CDR3 spans 15 amino acids. The CDR3 spells CAWNRDAGMNTEAFF. The CDR3 region has the DNA TGTGCCTGGAATCGGGACGCCGGAATGAACACTGAAGCTTTCTTT.

The rearrangement joins TRBV20-1 to TRBJ1-3; D gene unclear. V was cut by 4 bases and J by 8 bases, with 9 bases left in between. CDR1 is DFQATT, CDR2 SNEGSKA, per germline (reference sequence). This CDR3 region has 11 residues. This CDR3 is CSATWLDTIYF. The CDR3 region has the DNA TGCAGTGCTACTTGGCTCGACACCATATATTTT.

On this clone itself: A read error may account for a junction end that differs from germline. The CDR3 DNA reads TGTGCCAGCAGCCTAGGGGATGGCGGGGGGCGAGATTTT. It codes for CASSLGDGGGRDF. This rearrangement joins TRBV3-1 (or the pseudogene TRBV3-2) to TRBJ2-3; 8 bases are shared with TRBD2. Germline V gives CDR1 LGHDT, CDR2 YNNKEL (reference sequence). The CDR3 spans 13 residues.

V is TRBV4-1 and J is TRBJ2-2; either TRBD1 or TRBD2 may fit D (5 bases each). Between the trimmed V and J ends, which lost 4 bases and 6 bases, there was a span of 12 bases. The length of the CDR3 is 14 residues. The germline gives CDR1 MGHRA, CDR2 YSYEKL. For the CDR3, the DNA is TGCGCCAGCAGCCCCCTGAGGGGTGCCGGGGAGCTGTTTTTT. Encoded protein: CASSPLRGAGELFF.

This chain uses TRBV27 with TRBJ1-5; unclear D gene. In germline, CDR1 is MNHEY, CDR2 SMNVEV (reference sequence). V was shortened by 6 bases and J by 7 bases, with 16 bases between the two germline ends. The CDR3 contains 14 residues. DNA for the CDR3: TGTGCCAGCAGATCTTTCGGAGCGGGCCAGCCCCAGCATTTT. It is translated as CASRSFGAGQPQHF.

DNA of the CDR3: TGTGCCAGCTCACCTAACAGGGATGAGGCTTTCTTT. Its protein product is CASSPNRDEAFF. The chain is built from TRBV18 and TRBJ1-1; tentative D call: TRBD1 (6 bases). V gave up 3 bases and J gave up 11 bases, with 13 bases separating them. The length of the CDR3 is 12 residues. Germline V gives CDR1 KGHSH, CDR2 LQKENI.

This rearrangement joins TRBV4-2 to TRBJ2-3; 11 bases map to TRBD2. This CDR3 comprises 17 residues. J was trimmed by 1 base and V by 3 bases; bases with no gene match: 6. Germline CDR1 reads LGHNA; CDR2 reads YNFKEQ. The CDR3 region has the DNA TGTGCCAGCAGCCACAGACTAGCGGGGAGCCGCACAGATACGCAGTATTTT. It is translated as CASSHRLAGSRTDTQYF.

This chain connects TRBV7-2 to TRBJ2-1; no clear D gene. Deletions cut 0 bases from V and 3 bases from J, with 9 bases between. The CDR3 has 15 residues. Per germline, CDR1 SGHTA and CDR2 FQGNSA. The CDR3: CASSLAAGGYNEQFF. The CDR3 DNA reads as TGTGCCAGCAGCTTAGCGGCAGGCGGCTACAATGAGCAGTTCTTC.

The chain carries TRBV28 and TRBJ1-6; a weak D match, TRBD1 (5 bases). CDR3 length: 16 amino acids. The germline gives CDR1 MDHEN, CDR2 SYDVKM. V was cut by 6 bases and J by 6 bases, with 18 bases left in between. CDR3 in amino acids: CASRPAGLLTNSPLHF. CDR3 nucleotide sequence: TGTGCCAGCAGGCCGGCAGGGTTATTGACTAATTCACCCCTCCACTTT.

V and J are TRBV30 and TRBJ1-1; D ambiguous. V lost 4 bases to trimming and J lost 1 base, with 10 bases between them. The CDR3 has 13 residues. CDR1 and CDR2 from the germline V gene are GTSNPN and SVGIG (reference sequence). The CDR3 region is CAWTLGGNTEAFF. The CDR3 bases are TGTGCCTGGACTCTGGGCGGGAACACTGAAGCTTTCTTT.

J is TRBJ1-5 and V is TRBV20-1, with D uncertain. The CDR3 length is 13 residues. The V gene lost 3 bases and the J gene lost 1 base, with 7 bases spanning the gap. The germline CDR1 and CDR2 sequences are DFQATT and SNEGSKA (reference sequence). Here the CDR3 reads CSASGPSNQPQHF. CDR3 nucleotide sequence: TGCAGTGCTAGTGGACCAAGCAATCAGCCCCAGCATTTT.

Here the CDR3 reads CASSSRDNNEKLFF. Written as DNA, the CDR3 is TGTGCCAGCAGCTCCCGGGACAATAATGAAAAACTGTTTTTT. V and J are TRBV9 and TRBJ1-4; perhaps TRBD1 as D (6 bases). The germline gives CDR1 SGDLS, CDR2 YYNGEE. The ends were cut back, 4 bases at V and 4 bases at J, with 11 bases in the middle. The CDR3 is 14 residues long.

This chain uses TRBV4-3 with TRBJ1-3, with TRBD1 as a possible D gene (6 bases). The germline CDR1 and CDR2 sequences are LGHNA and YSLEER. The CDR3 sequence is 17 residues long. The V end lost 4 bases, the J end lost 0 bases, and 16 bases lay between the germline ends. CDR3 in amino acids: CASSPSGQANSGNTIYF. As DNA, the CDR3 is TGCGCCAGCAGCCCGTCGGGACAAGCCAACTCTGGAAACACCATATATTTT.

The chain is built from TRBV5-1 and TRBJ2-7; D might be TRBD1 (5 bases). Germline CDR1 is SGHRS and CDR2 is YFSETQ. CDR3 length: 15 residues. Between the trimmed V and J ends, which lost 4 bases and 0 bases, there was a span of 14 bases. CDR3 region: CASSPGHLNSYEQYF. The CDR3, as DNA: TGCGCCAGCAGCCCTGGACACCTGAACTCCTACGAGCAGTACTTC. The variable domain in full, with the rest retrieved from reference TRBV5-1 and TRBJ2-7, is KAGVTQTPRYLIKTRGQQVTLSCSPISGHRSVSWYQQTPGQGLQFLFEYFSETQRNKGNFPGRFSGRQFSNSRSEMNVSTLELGDSALYLCASSPGHLNSYEQYFGPGTRLTVT.

The CDR3 loop reads CASSAQVDEQFF. The CDR3 bases are TGTGCCAGCAGTGCGCAGGTGGATGAGCAGTTCTTC. This rearrangement joins TRBV12-3 or TRBV12-4 to TRBJ2-1; no reliable D call. Trimming cost V 5 bases and J 8 bases, with 10 bases left between them. There are 12 residues in the CDR3.

This clone was seen a single time. This sequence joins TRBV19 and TRBJ2-1, with TRBD2 identical over 8 bases. Germline CDR1 reads LNHDA; CDR2 reads SQIVND (reference sequence). The CDR3 length is 15 residues. V lost 1 base to trimming and J lost 2 bases; unmatched junction nucleotides: 1. The CDR3 region has the DNA TGTGCCAGTAGTATAGGTAGCGGGACCTACAATGAGCAGTTCTTC. This codes for CASSIGSGTYNEQFF. The full variable domain, in which reference TRBV19 and TRBJ2-1 provide the parts outside the CDR3, is DGGITQSPKYLFRKEGQNVTLSCEQNLNHDAMYWYRQDPGQGLRLIYYSQIVNDFQKGDIAEGYSVSREKKESFPLTVTSAQKNPTAFYLCASSIGSGTYNEQFFGPGTRLTVL.

The J gene is TRBJ1-4, the V gene TRBV6-6; D gene unclear. This CDR3 has 14 residues. Germline CDR1 MNHNY, CDR2 SVGAGI (reference sequence). V lost 2 bases and J lost 6, with 10 bases in between. CDR3 sequence (DNA): TGTGCCAGCAGTTACACGAGGCGCGATGAAAAACTGTTTTTT. It codes for CASSYTRRDEKLFF.

The chain combines TRBV5-8 with TRBJ1-2; a weak D match, TRBD1 (5 bases). V was cut by 0 bases and J by 2 bases, with 11 bases left in between. The CDR3 runs to 15 residues. CDR1 is SGHTS, CDR2 YDEGEE, per germline. The CDR3 nucleotides read TGTGCCAGCAGCTTGGAGCCGGGGCGAAACTATGGCTACACCTTC. Its translation: CASSLEPGRNYGYTF.

The V gene is TRBV5-6, the J gene TRBJ1-6, with D possibly being TRBD1 (6 bases). V lost 0 bases and J lost 7, with 8 bases in between. CDR1 is SGHDT and CDR2 is YYEEEE in the germline V gene. This CDR3 spans 14 amino acids. The CDR3 nucleotides read TGTGCCAGCAGCTTGGAGGACAGAAATTCACCCCTCCACTTT. Its translation: CASSLEDRNSPLHF.

This clone has only one observation. This chain connects TRBV4-2 to TRBJ1-1, with D possibly TRBD1 on 6 matching bases. V lost 0 bases and J lost 4, with 15 bases in between. Germline CDR1 is LGHNA and CDR2 is YNFKEQ. The CDR3 is made up of 16 amino acids. CDR3 amino acids: CASSQDDPGASTEAFF. Written as DNA, the CDR3 is TGTGCCAGCAGCCAAGATGACCCAGGGGCGAGCACTGAAGCTTTCTTT.

This clone is a singleton in its sample. The chain uses TRBV5-4 and TRBJ2-7; 7 bases agree with TRBD1. Germline trimming cut 4 bases from V and 2 bases from J; bases unmatched to any gene: 6. The length of the CDR3 is 14 residues. CDR1 and CDR2 from the germline V gene are SGHNT and YYREEE (reference sequence). The CDR3 DNA reads as TGTGCCAGCAGCCCCGGGACAGACGCCTACGAGCAGTACTTC. This gives the protein CASSPGTDAYEQYF.

The V call is TRBV27, the J call TRBJ1-5; D is unresolved. This CDR3 comprises 13 residues. The germline CDR1 and CDR2 sequences are MNHEY and SMNVEV (reference sequence). V was cut by 3 bases and J by 2 bases, with 5 bases left in between. CDR3 amino acids: CASSFLGNQPQHF. The CDR3 DNA is TGTGCCAGCAGTTTTCTGGGCAATCAGCCCCAGCATTTT.